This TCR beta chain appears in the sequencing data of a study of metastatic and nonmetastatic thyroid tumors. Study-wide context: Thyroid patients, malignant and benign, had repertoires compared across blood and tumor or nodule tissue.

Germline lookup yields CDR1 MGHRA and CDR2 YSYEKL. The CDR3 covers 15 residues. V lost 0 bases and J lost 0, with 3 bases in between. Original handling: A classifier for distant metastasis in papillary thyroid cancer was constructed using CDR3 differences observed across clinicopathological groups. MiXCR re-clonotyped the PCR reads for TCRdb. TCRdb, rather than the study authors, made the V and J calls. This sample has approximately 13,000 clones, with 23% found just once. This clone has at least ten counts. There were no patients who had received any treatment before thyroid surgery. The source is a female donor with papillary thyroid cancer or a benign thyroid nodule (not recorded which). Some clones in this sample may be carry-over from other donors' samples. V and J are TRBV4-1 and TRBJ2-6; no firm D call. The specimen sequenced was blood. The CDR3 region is CASSQDPSGANVLTF. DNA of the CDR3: TGCGCCAGCAGCCAAGATCCCTCTGGGGCCAACGTCCTGACTTTC.